This T cell receptor (beta chain) was recorded in a study of blood T cells in healthy people across ages. CDR1 and CDR2 (germline): ENHRY, SYGVKD. The CDR3 extends over 23 amino acids. Using a J-beta primer mix together with a sample-barcoded 5' primer, a second PCR was run for roughly 7 to 12 cycles. One entry per CDR3 protein results from TCRdb running MiXCR on the 5' RACE reads. The sample has 730,000 or so distinct CDR3 sequences; roughly 45% are singletons. Sequencing used blood. The genes are TRBV10-3 and TRBJ2-1; TRBD1 or TRBD2 may be the D gene (5 bases each). The J call may be incorrect, as the DNA end agrees better with TRBJ2-7. This receptor was identified in a woman aged 55 to 70 in good health. CDR3 nucleotides: TGTGCCATCAGTGAGTCGACTCTACCCAACACCGGGCCGGGACCCATCTCCTACAATGAGCAGTACTTC. Its translation is CAISESTLPNTGPGPISYNEQYF.